A selection of T cell receptor beta chains follows, all from one sample in a study of shared clonotypes between healthy human individuals. TCRdb's table, derived via immunoSEQ multiplex PCR, lists solely in-frame clones and lacks some. In the table there are around 690,000 clones, about nine tenths of which are singletons. Sequenced: memory CD8+ T cells from PBMCs. These receptors were taken from a man aged 18-30 years in good health. Some clones in this sample may be carry-over from other donors' samples. Both conserved end residues are part of each CDR3. D genes are given only for firm matches. Size tells how often a clone was seen (once, few, many) or the class of an expanded clone, and some rows leave it out.

J | D | V | size | DNA | CDR3
TRBJ2-7 | TRBD1 | TRBV11-3 | NA | TGTGCCAGCAGCAGCAGGGGGCAACCCTACGAGCAGTACTTC | CASSSRGQPYEQYF
TRBJ1-2 | NA | TRBV19 | NA | TGTGCCAGTAGTATTGGTTTGGGAGGCTACACCTTC | CASSIGLGGYTF
TRBJ1-2 | NA | TRBV5-1 | NA | TGCGCCAGCAGCTCCGTCGGGGGCTACACCTTC | CASSSVGGYTF
TRBJ2-1 | NA | TRBV4-3 | NA | TGCGCCAGCAGCCAAGATTTTCCGGCCTCCTACAATGAGCAGTTCTTC | CASSQDFPASYNEQFF
TRBJ2-1 | TRBD2 | TRBV4-3 | NA | TGCGCCAGCAGCCAAGGGACTAGCGGGGTGGATGAGCAGTTCTTC | CASSQGTSGVDEQFF
TRBJ2-7 | NA | TRBV18 | NA | TGTGCCAGCTCACTAGACAGAGTATACGAGCAGTACTTC | CASSLDRVYEQYF
TRBJ2-1 | NA | TRBV7-9 | NA | TGTGCCAGCAGCTCCTTGCGGGATAGTTCCTACAATGAGCAGTTCTTC | CASSSLRDSSYNEQFF
TRBJ1-2 | NA | TRBV10-3 | NA | TGTGCCATCAGTGTTCCCGGAGGATCATATGGCTACACCTTC | CAISVPGGSYGYTF
TRBJ2-1 | NA | TRBV27 | NA | TGTGCCAGCAGCTTTGTAGCGCGCAGCTCCTACAATGAGCAGTTCTTC | CASSFVARSSYNEQFF
TRBJ1-2 | TRBD1 | TRBV28 | NA | TGTGCCAGCAGTCCCGGACAGGGGGCTGTCTATGGCTACACCTTC | CASSPGQGAVYGYTF
TRBJ2-5 | TRBD1 | TRBV7-9 | NA | TGTGCCAGCAGCTGGGGGTGGACAGGGACTTGGAAGACCCAGTACTTC | CASSWGWTGTWKTQYF
TRBJ1-1 | NA | TRBV9 | few | TGTGCCAGCAGCGTAGGGTCTATGACTGGAGAAGCTTTCTTT | CASSVGSMTGEAFF
TRBJ1-5 | NA | TRBV10-2 | once | TGCGCCAGCAGTGAGTCAGGGGCAGCGAATCAGCCCCAGCATTTT | CASSESGAANQPQHF
TRBJ2-1 | TRBD2 | TRBV11-3 | NA | TGTGCCAGCAGTCAGAGGGGTGCGGGAGGGTCATACAATGAGCAGTTCTTC | CASSQRGAGGSYNEQFF
TRBJ1-4 | NA | TRBV4-1 | NA | TGCGCCAGCAGCCAAGATCAGGCGAATGAAAAACTGTTTTTT | CASSQDQANEKLFF
TRBJ2-7 | TRBD2 | TRBV6-5 | NA | TGTGCCAGCAGTTACACCAGGGACTACTCCTACGAGCAGTACTTC | CASSYTRDYSYEQYF
TRBJ2-5 | TRBD2 | TRBV27 | NA | TGTGCCAGCACCTTAAGTGGGGGGGGCCAAGAGACCCAGTACTTC | CASTLSGGGQETQYF
TRBJ2-1 | TRBD2 | TRBV27 | NA | TGTGCCAGCAGTCCGGGGACTAGCGGGACTAATGAGCAGTTCTTC | CASSPGTSGTNEQFF
TRBJ2-5 | NA | TRBV4-1 | once | TGCGCCAGCAGCCAGGACAGTTGGGAGGTCGTAGAGACCCAGTACTTC | CASSQDSWEVVETQYF
TRBJ2-3 | NA | TRBV5-6 | NA | TGTGCCAGCAGCTTGGCTGTCAGGAAGAGCACAGATACGCAGTATTTT | CASSLAVRKSTDTQYF
TRBJ2-1 | TRBD1 | TRBV28 | NA | TGTGCCAGCAGTCCGGGGACAGGGCGCTCCTACAATGAGCAGTTCTTC | CASSPGTGRSYNEQFF
TRBJ1-1 | TRBD1 | TRBV6-5 | NA | TGTGCCAGCAGTTCAACCGGGACAGGGATCACTGAAGCTTTCTTT | CASSSTGTGITEAFF
TRBJ1-1 | NA | TRBV27 | NA | TGTGCCAGCAGGCAGCCTATGAACACTGAAGCTTTCTTT | CASRQPMNTEAFF
TRBJ2-7 | NA | TRBV4-2 | NA | TGTGCCAGCAGCCAAGATTGGCCCGGGGCTTACGAGCAGTACTTC | CASSQDWPGAYEQYF
TRBJ2-2 | TRBD1 | TRBV6-5 | NA | TGTGCCACCAGGGGGCCGGGCACCGGGGAGCTGTTTTTT | CATRGPGTGELFF
TRBJ1-5 | NA | TRBV7-8 | NA | TGTGCCAGCAGCTGGTTGACCGCGTCAAGCAATCAGCCCCAGCATTTT | CASSWLTASSNQPQHF
TRBJ2-1 | NA | TRBV7-9 | NA | TGTGCCAGCAGCTTAGCGCAGGCATTAACCTACAATGAGCAGTTCTTC | CASSLAQALTYNEQFF
TRBJ2-5 | NA | TRBV27 | NA | TGTGCCAGCAGCGACCTCGGGACCGAGACCCAGTACTTC | CASSDLGTETQYF
TRBJ2-7 | NA | TRBV6-5 | NA | TGTGCCAGCAGAAAAAGCTACGAGCAGTACTTC | CASRKSYEQYF
TRBJ2-5 | NA | TRBV19 | NA | TGTGCCAGTAGTGACTACATCCAAGAGACCCAGTACTTC | CASSDYIQETQYF
TRBJ2-7 | NA | TRBV28 | once | TGTGCCAGCAGTCTCCCTCGCGGGGCCCACTACGAGCAGTACTTC | CASSLPRGAHYEQYF
TRBJ1-2 | NA | TRBV9 | NA | TGTGCCAGCAGCGCCGGGGGGGAAGCTAACTATGGCTACACCTTC | CASSAGGEANYGYTF
TRBJ2-7 | TRBD1 | TRBV14 | NA | TGTGCCAGCAGACCCACAGGGACAGCCTACGAGCAGTACTTC | CASRPTGTAYEQYF
TRBJ1-1 | TRBD1 | TRBV9 | NA | TGTGCCAGCAAACCCGGGACAGAAGACGGTGAAGCTTTCTTT | CASKPGTEDGEAFF
TRBJ2-7 | NA | TRBV6-5 | NA | TGTGCCAGCAGTTATGGCAACTCCTACGAGCAGTACTTC | CASSYGNSYEQYF
TRBJ2-3 | NA | TRBV7-8 | NA | TGTGCCAGCAGCTTAGGCCCGACCCGGGACTTGGGAGTAGATACGCAGTATTTT | CASSLGPTRDLGVDTQYF
TRBJ2-7 | NA | TRBV21-1 | NA | TGTGCCAGCAGCCTAGCGGGAGGGCCGAGCGAGCAGTACTTC | CASSLAGGPSEQYF
TRBJ2-7 | NA | TRBV2 | NA | TGTGCCACCAACGATGTCTTCTCCTACGAGCAGTACTTC | CATNDVFSYEQYF
TRBJ2-1 | TRBD2 | TRBV27 | NA | TGTGCCAGCAGTTTTGGGACTAGGAACAATGAGCAGTTCTTC | CASSFGTRNNEQFF
TRBJ1-2 | NA | TRBV7-9 | once | TGTGCCAGCAGTCCTGCCCCCGTGGTCGGCTACACCTTC | CASSPAPVVGYTF
TRBJ2-2 | TRBD2 | TRBV4-1 | NA | TGCGCCAGCAGCCAAGATCAACTAGCGCAAAACACCGGGGAGCTGTTTTTT | CASSQDQLAQNTGELFF
TRBJ2-3 | NA | TRBV4-2 | NA | TGTGCCAGCAGCCAAGAAGGGCAGTCTACAGATACGCAGTATTTT | CASSQEGQSTDTQYF
TRBJ2-7 | TRBD1 | TRBV18 | NA | TGTGCCAGCTCGGATTATCCGGGACAGCGATACGAGCAGTACTTC | CASSDYPGQRYEQYF
TRBJ2-1 | NA | TRBV12-5 | NA | TGTGCTAGTGGTTTTCTAGGACGACGGAATGAGCAGTTCTTC | CASGFLGRRNEQFF
TRBJ1-6 | TRBD1 | TRBV7-9 | NA | TGTGCCAGCAGCGATCACCTAACAGGGGACAATTCACCCCTCCACTTT | CASSDHLTGDNSPLHF
TRBJ1-4 | NA | TRBV14 | NA | TGTGCCAGCAGCTCAGTCCCCATTTTGGCGACTAATGAAAAACTGTTTTTT | CASSSVPILATNEKLFF